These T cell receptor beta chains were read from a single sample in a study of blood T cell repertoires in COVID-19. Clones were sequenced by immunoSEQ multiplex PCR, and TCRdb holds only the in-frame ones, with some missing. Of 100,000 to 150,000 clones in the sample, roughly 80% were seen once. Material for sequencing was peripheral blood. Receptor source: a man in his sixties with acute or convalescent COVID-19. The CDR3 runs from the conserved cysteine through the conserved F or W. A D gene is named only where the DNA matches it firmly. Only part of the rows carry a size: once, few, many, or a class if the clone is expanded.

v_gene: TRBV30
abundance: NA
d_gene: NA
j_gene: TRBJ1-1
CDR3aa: CAWSYRGGTEAFF
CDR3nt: TGTGCCTGGAGCTACCGGGGGGGTACTGAAGCTTTCTTT

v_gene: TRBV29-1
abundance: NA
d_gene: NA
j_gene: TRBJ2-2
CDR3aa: CSVEQGINTGELFF
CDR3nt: TGCAGCGTTGAGCAGGGAATAAACACCGGGGAGCTGTTTTTT

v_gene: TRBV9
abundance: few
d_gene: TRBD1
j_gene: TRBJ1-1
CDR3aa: CASRAIPGQGGLGTEAFF
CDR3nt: TGTGCCAGCAGAGCTATTCCGGGACAGGGAGGTTTGGGCACTGAAGCTTTCTTT

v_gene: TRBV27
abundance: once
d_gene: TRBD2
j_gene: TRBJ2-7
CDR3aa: CASSLREGSPYEQYF
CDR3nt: TGTGCCAGCAGTTTGAGGGAGGGAAGTCCCTACGAGCAGTACTTC

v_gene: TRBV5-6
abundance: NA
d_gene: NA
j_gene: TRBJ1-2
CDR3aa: CASSFRTVNVYGYTF
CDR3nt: TGTGCCAGCAGCTTCAGGACAGTTAACGTCTATGGCTACACCTTC

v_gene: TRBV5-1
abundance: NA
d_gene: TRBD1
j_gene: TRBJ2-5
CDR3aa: CASRETGVQETQYF
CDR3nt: TGCGCCAGCAGGGAGACAGGGGTACAAGAGACCCAGTACTTC

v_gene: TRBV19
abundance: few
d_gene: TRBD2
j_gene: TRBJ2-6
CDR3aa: CASSTLGLAGRAGANVLTF
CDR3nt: TGTGCCAGTAGTACCTTGGGACTAGCGGGGAGGGCTGGGGCCAACGTCCTGACTTTC

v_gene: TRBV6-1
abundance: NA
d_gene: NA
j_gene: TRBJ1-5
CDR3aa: CASSEARWQGTNQPQHF
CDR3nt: TGTGCCAGCAGTGAAGCGCGGTGGCAGGGGACTAACCAGCCCCAGCATTTT

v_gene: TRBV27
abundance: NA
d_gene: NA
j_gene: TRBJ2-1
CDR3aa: CASSPGSSWDEQFF
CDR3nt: TGTGCCAGCAGCCCGGGGAGTTCGTGGGATGAGCAGTTCTTC

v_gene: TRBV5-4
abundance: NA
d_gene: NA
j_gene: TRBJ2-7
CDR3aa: CASSLTGTYEQYF
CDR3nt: TGTGCCAGCAGCTTGACGGGAACCTACGAGCAGTACTTC

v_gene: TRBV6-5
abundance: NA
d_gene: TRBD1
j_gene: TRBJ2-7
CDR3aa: CASSRTGSYEQYF
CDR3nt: TGTGCCAGCAGTCGGACAGGGTCCTACGAGCAGTACTTC

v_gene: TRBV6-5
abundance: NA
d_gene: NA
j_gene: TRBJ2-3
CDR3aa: CASTRENTQYF
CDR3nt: TGTGCCAGCACCCGGGAGAATACGCAGTATTTT

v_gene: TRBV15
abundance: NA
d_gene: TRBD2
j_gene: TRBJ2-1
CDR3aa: CATRKGGLAGSGIYNEQFF
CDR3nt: TGTGCCACCAGAAAGGGGGGACTAGCGGGATCTGGGATCTACAATGAGCAGTTCTTC

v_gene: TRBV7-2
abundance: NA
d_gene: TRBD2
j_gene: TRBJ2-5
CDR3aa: CASSLAGGPETQYF
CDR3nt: TGTGCCAGCAGCTTAGCGGGAGGGCCAGAGACCCAGTACTTC

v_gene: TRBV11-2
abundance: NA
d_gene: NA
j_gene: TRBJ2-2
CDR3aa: CASSQTLRQTGELFF
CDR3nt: TGTGCCAGCAGCCAGACACTCCGACAAACCGGGGAGCTGTTTTTT

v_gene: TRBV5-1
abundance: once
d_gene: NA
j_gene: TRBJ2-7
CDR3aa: CASSLFPGEDYEQYF
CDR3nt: TGCGCCAGCAGCTTGTTTCCGGGGGAGGACTACGAGCAGTACTTC